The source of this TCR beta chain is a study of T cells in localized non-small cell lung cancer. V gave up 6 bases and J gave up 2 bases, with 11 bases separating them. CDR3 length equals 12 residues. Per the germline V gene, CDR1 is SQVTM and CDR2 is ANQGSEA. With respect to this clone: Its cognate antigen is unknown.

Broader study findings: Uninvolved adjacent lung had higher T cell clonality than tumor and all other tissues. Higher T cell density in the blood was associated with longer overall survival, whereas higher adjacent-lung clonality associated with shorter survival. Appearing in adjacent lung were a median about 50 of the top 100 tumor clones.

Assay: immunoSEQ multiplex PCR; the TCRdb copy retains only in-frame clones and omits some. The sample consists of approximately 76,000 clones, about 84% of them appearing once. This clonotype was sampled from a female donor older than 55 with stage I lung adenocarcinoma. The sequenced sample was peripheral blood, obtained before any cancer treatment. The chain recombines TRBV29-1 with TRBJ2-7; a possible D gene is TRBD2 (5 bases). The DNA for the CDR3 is TGCAGCGTGGTACTAGAAACCTACGAGCAGTACTTC. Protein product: CSVVLETYEQYF.